The 23 T cell receptor beta chains listed next were all sequenced from one sample in a study of regulatory T cells in long-lasting Graves disease. In building TCR beta libraries, iRepertoire HTBI primers were used together with Arm-PCR of CDR3 regions. TCRdb re-called the multiplex PCR reads through MiXCR, storing one row per CDR3 protein. The repertoire holds under 450,000 distinct CDR3 sequences, 23% seen once, with about 26% in the top ten. The time point denotes: persistent/refractory GD, antithyroid drugs over 5 years with positive TRAb. Preparation of the TCR library used RNA extracted from PBMCs. The sample in question was peripheral blood mononuclear cells (PBMCs), obtained when the disease was refractory, from a patient treated with antithyroid drugs. These receptors all come from a female donor with Graves disease.

This chain connects TRBV19 to TRBJ1-1, with 8 bases lining up with TRBD1. The CDR3 has 14 amino acids. Germline CDR1 is LNHDA and CDR2 is SQIVND (reference sequence). V lost 3 bases, J lost 1 base, and 1 base stayed unmatched. The CDR3 coding sequence is TGTGCCAGTAGTATTACAGGGGGGAACACTGAAGCTTTCTTT. This encodes CASSITGGNTEAFF.

This clonotype was seen ten or more times. The rearrangement uses TRBV20-1 and TRBJ1-2; D unclear. Germline V lookup: CDR1 DFQATT, CDR2 SNEGSKA (reference sequence). Deletions cut 0 bases from V and 2 bases from J, with 1 base between. This CDR3 has 11 amino acids. The CDR3 bases are TGCAGTGCTAGAGAAAACTATGGCTACACCTTC. Translating gives CSARENYGYTF.

This clonotype was counted between two and nine times. The V and J genes are TRBV29-1 and TRBJ1-4; D remains unclear. Germline CDR1 and CDR2: SQVTM and ANQGSEA. CDR3 length: 13 residues. The CDR3 sequence: CSFRDSTNEKLFF. The DNA of the CDR3 is TGCAGTTTCCGGGATTCCACGAATGAAAAACTGTTTTTT.

The rearrangement links TRBV20-1 to TRBJ2-4; 8 bases match TRBD1. Germline CDR1 is DFQATT and CDR2 is SNEGSKA (reference sequence). This CDR3 is built from 13 residues. V shed 6 bases and J 7 bases; nucleotides not matched to a gene: 8. The CDR3 DNA sequence: TGCAGTGCGGGGAGACAGGGGAGGAACATTCAGTACTTC. This codes for CSAGRQGRNIQYF.

This clonotype has a count of ten or more. The chain couples TRBV7-9 to TRBJ1-5; a weak D match, TRBD1 (6 bases). The ends were cut back, 5 bases at V and 2 bases at J, with 16 bases in the middle. The CDR3 consists of 16 residues. In germline, CDR1 is SEHNR, CDR2 FQNEAQ (reference sequence). The CDR3 sequence is CASSPSGGAGNQPQHF. The CDR3 nucleotides read TGTGCCAGCAGCCCGAGCGGGGGGGCAGGCAATCAGCCCCAGCATTTT.

In this sample, this clonotype turned up a few times. The chain has TRBV19 and TRBJ1-1; D is undetermined. The CDR3 runs 12 residues. V lost 5 bases and J 4 bases, leaving 8 bases between the germline ends. Per the germline V gene, CDR1 is LNHDA and CDR2 is SQIVND (reference sequence). The CDR3 DNA sequence: TGTGCCAGTAGTGGTCCGCGCACTGAAGCTTTCTTT. It codes for CASSGPRTEAFF.

This clonotype came up a few times. The rearrangement joins TRBV29-1 to TRBJ2-7, with TRBD2 matching over 13 bases. The V gene end was trimmed by 6 bases and the J gene end by 3 bases; junction bases not matched to a gene: 23. Per germline, CDR1 SQVTM and CDR2 ANQGSEA. The CDR3 is made up of 20 amino acids. The CDR3 DNA follows: TGCAGCGTGGGACTGTACAGCGTGGGAGGGGGACTAGCGGGGAGCTACGAGCAGTACTTC. Encoded protein: CSVGLYSVGGGLAGSYEQYF.

The CDR3 DNA is TGCGCCAGCAGCTCAGGACTAGCGGGAGGGCAATCCCCACAAGAGACCCAGTACTTC. It codes for CASSSGLAGGQSPQETQYF. The gene calls are TRBV5-1 and TRBJ2-5; 15 positions agree with TRBD2. This CDR3 is 19 amino acids long. Germline assignment: CDR1 SGHRS and CDR2 YFSETQ. The V gene end was trimmed by 3 bases and the J gene end by 2 bases; junction bases not matched to a gene: 11.

The CDR3 nucleotides are TGCGCCAGCAAACAGGGAACTAATGAAAAACTGTTTTTT. It codes for CASKQGTNEKLFF. This chain uses TRBV5-1 with TRBJ1-4; TRBD1 is a possible D gene (6 bases). The germline V gene has CDR1 SGHRS and CDR2 YFSETQ. The CDR3 sequence is 13 residues long. V was cut by 6 bases and J by 1 base, with 7 bases left in between.

In its sample, this clonotype was seen a few times. The chain carries TRBV18 and TRBJ1-1; D possibly corresponds to TRBD1 (6 bases). CDR1 and CDR2 from the germline V gene are KGHSH and LQKENI. Trimming removed 4 bases from V and 6 bases from J, with 15 bases in between. This CDR3 region has 14 residues. The CDR3 protein is CASSLGGERAEAFF. CDR3 sequence (DNA): TGTGCCAGCTCACTGGGGGGCGAGAGGGCTGAAGCTTTCTTT.

This clonotype was counted a few times. The rearrangement links TRBV19 to TRBJ2-2, with D unresolved. Germline V gene data show CDR1 as LNHDA and CDR2 as SQIVND (reference sequence). The V gene lost 4 bases and the J gene lost 6 bases, with 6 bases spanning the gap. This CDR3 region has 12 residues. CDR3 region: CASSKFAGELFF. CDR3 sequence (DNA): TGTGCCAGTAGTAAATTTGCCGGGGAGCTGTTTTTT.

This clonotype was seen ten or more times. The CDR3 spells CASRYRDTVPEQYF. CDR3 DNA sequence: TGTGCCAGCAGATACCGGGACACCGTTCCCGAGCAGTACTTC. The chain uses TRBV2 and TRBJ2-7; D perhaps matches TRBD1 (6 bases). From germline, CDR1 is SNHLY and CDR2 FYNNEI. The CDR3 runs 14 residues. Trimming stripped 6 bases from V and 6 bases from J, with 18 bases between.

This clonotype was found once. V gene TRBV7-8 combines with J gene TRBJ2-7; possible D gene TRBD1, 5 bases. This CDR3 spans 13 amino acids. The germline V and J ends were trimmed by 1 base and 6 bases, with 10 bases remaining between them. Germline CDR1 SGHVS, CDR2 FQNEAQ. CDR3 amino acids: CASSLVWGREQYF. Written as DNA, the CDR3 is TGTGCCAGCAGCTTAGTATGGGGCCGCGAGCAGTACTTC.

This clonotype has a count of ten or more. The rearrangement uses TRBV28 and TRBJ1-5, with D possibly TRBD1 on 5 matching bases. There are 15 residues in the CDR3. Deletions cut 3 bases from V and 1 base from J, with 10 bases between. In germline, CDR1 is MDHEN, CDR2 SYDVKM. CDR3 sequence (DNA): TGTGCCAGCAGTTTCGGGCGGGACAGCAATCAGCCCCAGCATTTT. The encoded protein is CASSFGRDSNQPQHF.

This clonotype has just one count. The missing conserved phenylalanine or tryptophan at the end of this CDR3 makes a read error likely. J is TRBJ2-5 and V is TRBV11-2; D ambiguous. Trimming shortened V by 5 bases and J by 3 bases, and 13 bases separated the two germline ends. There are 14 residues in the CDR3. CDR1 is SGHAT, CDR2 FQNNGV, per germline. DNA of the CDR3: TGTGCCAGCAGCAATCCCTTAGGAAAAGAGACCCAGTACTCC. It is translated as CASSNPLGKETQYS.

This clonotype occurred a few times. The chain employs TRBV30 and TRBJ2-7; 8 nucleotides agree with TRBD1. The V gene's germline CDR1 is GTSNPN and CDR2 SVGIG (reference sequence). This CDR3 comprises 12 residues. In DNA form, the CDR3 reads TGTGCTTTCACAGGGGGGAGCTACGAGCAGTACTTC. Its translation is CAFTGGSYEQYF.

In regard to this clonotype: One end of the junction fails to match germline, which may point to a read error. This rearrangement joins TRBV2 to TRBJ2-4; TRBD2 agrees at 7 bases. CDR1 is SNHLY and CDR2 is FYNNEI in the germline V gene. The CDR3 extends over 14 amino acids. Written as DNA, the CDR3 is TGCGCCAGCAGCCACACCCCGGGGGGAAACATTCAGTACTTC. Encoded protein: CASSHTPGGNIQYF.

There are many counts of this clonotype. The chain couples TRBV28 to TRBJ2-5, with 7 bases lining up with TRBD2. CDR1 and CDR2 (germline): MDHEN, SYDVKM. This CDR3 is 17 amino acids long. V was pared by 7 bases and J by 4 bases, with 18 bases of the junction left unmatched. The CDR3 loop reads CASNHPSWGGVVETQYF. The CDR3 DNA sequence: TGTGCCAGCAACCACCCGTCTTGGGGGGGGGTGGTAGAGACCCAGTACTTC.

The genes are TRBV3-1 and TRBJ2-5, with TRBD2 identical over 14 bases. The CDR3 is 18 residues long. Trimming removed 0 bases from V and 5 bases from J; junction bases left unmatched: 8. From germline, CDR1 is LGHDT and CDR2 YNNKEL (reference sequence). This CDR3 reads CASSQDEGTSGRGETQYF. CDR3 coding DNA: TGTGCCAGCAGCCAAGATGAGGGGACTAGCGGGAGAGGGGAGACCCAGTACTTC.

This clonotype showed up just a few times. The chain is built from TRBV7-3 and TRBJ2-6; D unresolved. The CDR3 sequence is 17 residues long. V lost 5 bases and J 1 base, leaving 15 bases between the germline ends. Germline CDR1 is SGHTA and CDR2 is FQGTGA. CDR3 sequence: CASSPYNVGSGANVLTF. CDR3 nucleotides: TGTGCCAGCAGCCCCTATAACGTGGGTTCTGGGGCCAACGTCCTGACTTTC.

The chain links TRBV27 to TRBJ1-6; 7 nucleotides align to TRBD1. Germline V gene data show CDR1 as MNHEY and CDR2 as SMNVEV (reference sequence). V was pared by 4 bases and J by 8 bases, with 8 bases of the junction left unmatched. This CDR3 contains 15 residues. In DNA, the CDR3 is TGTGCCAGCAGTTATGGGCAGGGGGGATATTCACCCCTCCACTTT. Translating gives CASSYGQGGYSPLHF.

This clonotype came up a few times. A junction end diverges from the germline sequence, so it may reflect a read error. J is TRBJ1-1 and V is TRBV6-2 or TRBV6-3; no clear D. The CDR3 runs to 17 residues. The germline CDR1 and CDR2 sequences are MNHEY and SVGEGT. The CDR3 reads CASSYPYWSVENTGAFF. The CDR3, as DNA: TGTGCCAGCAGTTACCCGTACTGGAGTGTAGAGAACACTGGAGCTTTCTTT.

The chain has TRBV5-6 and TRBJ2-5, with 7 bases matching TRBD2. Unmatched junction bases numbered 16, after V lost 0 bases and J lost 5 bases. The germline gives CDR1 SGHDT, CDR2 YYEEEE. This CDR3 contains 18 residues. The chain's CDR3 is CASSLGVRVRESRETQYF. CDR3 in DNA: TGTGCCAGCAGCTTGGGGGTTCGGGTGCGGGAGAGTAGGGAGACCCAGTACTTC.